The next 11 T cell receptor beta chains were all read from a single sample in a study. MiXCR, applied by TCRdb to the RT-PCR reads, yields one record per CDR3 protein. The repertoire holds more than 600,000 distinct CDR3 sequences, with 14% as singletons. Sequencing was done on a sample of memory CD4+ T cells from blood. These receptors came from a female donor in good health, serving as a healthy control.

For the CDR3, the DNA is TGTGCCAGCAGCTCCCCAATTGGGGGTGAGCAGTTCTTC. It yields the protein CASSSPIGGEQFF. The V and J genes are TRBV5-4 and TRBJ2-1; D tentatively fits TRBD1 or TRBD2 (5 bases each). The V gene's germline CDR1 is SGHNT and CDR2 YYREEE (reference sequence). Deletions cut 3 bases from V and 9 bases from J, with 13 bases between. CDR3 length equals 13 residues.

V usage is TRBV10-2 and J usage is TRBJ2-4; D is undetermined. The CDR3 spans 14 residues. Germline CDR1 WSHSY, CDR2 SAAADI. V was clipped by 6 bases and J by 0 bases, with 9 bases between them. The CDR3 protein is CASRVALAKNIQYF. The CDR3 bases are TGCGCCAGCAGGGTTGCTCTAGCCAAAAACATTCAGTACTTC.

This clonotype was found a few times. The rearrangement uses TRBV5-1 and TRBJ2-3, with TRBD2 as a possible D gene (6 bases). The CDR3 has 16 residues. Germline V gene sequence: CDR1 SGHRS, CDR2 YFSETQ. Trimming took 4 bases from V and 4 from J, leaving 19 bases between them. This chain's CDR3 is CASSLTFGGSADTQYF. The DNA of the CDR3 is TGCGCCAGCAGCCTCACATTCGGAGGGAGTGCAGATACGCAGTATTTT.

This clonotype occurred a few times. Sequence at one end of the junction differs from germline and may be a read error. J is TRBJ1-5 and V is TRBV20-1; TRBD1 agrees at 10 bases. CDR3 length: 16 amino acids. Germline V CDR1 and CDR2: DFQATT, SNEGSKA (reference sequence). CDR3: CSASSGTGALNKPQHF. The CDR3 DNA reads TGCAGTGCTTCATCTGGGACAGGGGCTCTCAATAAGCCCCAGCATTTT.

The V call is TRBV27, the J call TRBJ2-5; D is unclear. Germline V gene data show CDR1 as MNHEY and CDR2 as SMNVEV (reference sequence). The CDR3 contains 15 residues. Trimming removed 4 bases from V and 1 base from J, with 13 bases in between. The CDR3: CASSWVGRSQETQYF. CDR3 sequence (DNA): TGTGCCAGCAGTTGGGTAGGCCGGAGCCAAGAGACCCAGTACTTC.

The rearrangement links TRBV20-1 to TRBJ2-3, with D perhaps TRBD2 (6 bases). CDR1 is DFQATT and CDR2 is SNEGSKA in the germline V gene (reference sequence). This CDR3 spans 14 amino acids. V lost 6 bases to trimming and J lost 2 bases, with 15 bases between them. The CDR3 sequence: CSAPTGTFTDTQYF. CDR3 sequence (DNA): TGCAGTGCACCCACCGGGACTTTCACAGATACGCAGTATTTT.

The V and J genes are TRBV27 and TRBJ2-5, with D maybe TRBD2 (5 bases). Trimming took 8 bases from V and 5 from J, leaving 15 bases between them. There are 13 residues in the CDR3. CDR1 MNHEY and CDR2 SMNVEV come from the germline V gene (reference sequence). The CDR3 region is CASGSYERETQYF. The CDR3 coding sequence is TGTGCCAGCGGGAGTTACGAGCGGGAGACCCAGTACTTC.

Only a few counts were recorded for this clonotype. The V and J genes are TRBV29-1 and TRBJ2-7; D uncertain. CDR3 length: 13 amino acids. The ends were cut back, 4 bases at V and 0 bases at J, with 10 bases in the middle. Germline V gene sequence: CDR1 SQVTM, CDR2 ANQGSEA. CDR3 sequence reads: CSVADWSSYEQYF. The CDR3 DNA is TGCAGCGTTGCTGACTGGAGCTCCTACGAGCAGTACTTC.

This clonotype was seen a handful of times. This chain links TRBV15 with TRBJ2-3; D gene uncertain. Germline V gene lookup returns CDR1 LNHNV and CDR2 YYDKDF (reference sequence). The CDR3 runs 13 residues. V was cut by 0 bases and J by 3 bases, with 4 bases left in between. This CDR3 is CATSREPTDTQYF. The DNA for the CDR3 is TGTGCCACCAGCAGAGAACCGACAGATACGCAGTATTTT.

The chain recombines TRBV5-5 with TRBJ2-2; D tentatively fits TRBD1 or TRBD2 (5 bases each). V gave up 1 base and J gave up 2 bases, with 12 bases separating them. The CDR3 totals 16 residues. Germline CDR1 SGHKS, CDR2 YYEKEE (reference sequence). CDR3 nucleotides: TGTGCCAGCAGCTTGCTCCCCGGGGCAAACACCGGGGAGCTGTTTTTT. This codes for CASSLLPGANTGELFF.

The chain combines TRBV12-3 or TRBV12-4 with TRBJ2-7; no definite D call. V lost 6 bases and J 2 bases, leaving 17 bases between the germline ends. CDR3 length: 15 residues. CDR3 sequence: CASRDPVATAYEQYF. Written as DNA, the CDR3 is TGTGCCAGCAGAGACCCCGTGGCCACCGCCTACGAGCAGTACTTC.